This is a list of T cell receptor beta chains from one sample in a study of T cell responses to AZD1222 COVID-19 vaccine. The data were produced by immunoSEQ multiplex PCR, yet TCRdb's version contains in-frame clones alone and is incomplete. The sample records about 94,000 clones, approximately 90% being singletons. This material consisted of peripheral blood, taken 28 days after the second AZD1222 dose. These receptors all stem from an adult who received the AZD1222 COVID-19 vaccine. Both conserved end residues are trimmed from each CDR3. Each record gives: D gene, V gene, J gene, CDR3 protein. A D gene is named only where the DNA matches it firmly.

>TRBD1|TRBV28|TRBJ1-6
ASWDSLLGGNEPPLH
>TRBD2|TRBV3-1/TRBV3-2|TRBJ2-5
ASSQDVWTSGQETQY
>.|TRBV5-1|TRBJ2-7
ASSLGLGTYEQY
>.|TRBV9|TRBJ1-2
ASSVETGSYGYT
>.|TRBV19|TRBJ1-6
ASSIRGSPLH
>.|TRBV4-1|TRBJ2-7
ASSHVGGIYEQY
>.|TRBV7-3|TRBJ2-7
ASSLEDSYEQY
>TRBD2|TRBV28|TRBJ2-1
ASGILAGGYYNEQF
>.|TRBV4-1|TRBJ1-3
ASSQGQGRGGNTIY
>.|TRBV9|TRBJ2-7
ASSVSPPGEQY
>.|TRBV7-2|TRBJ1-5
ASSSQGFNQPQH
>.|TRBV10-2|TRBJ1-5
ASSSNTREYQPQH
>.|TRBV10-3|TRBJ1-3
AISESTDSGNTIY
>TRBD1|TRBV9|TRBJ1-2
ASSFNRDRGYGYT
>.|TRBV11-3|TRBJ1-1
ASSLAGYTEAF
>TRBD1|TRBV9|TRBJ2-2
ASNPDRPTGELF
>.|TRBV6-2/TRBV6-3|TRBJ2-5
ASSWGPETQY
>.|TRBV11-1|TRBJ1-2
ASSPGPGANYGYT
>.|TRBV5-5|TRBJ2-2
ASSLANTGELF
>TRBD2|TRBV6-1|TRBJ2-3
ASSEGLGTDTQY
>TRBD1|TRBV11-2|TRBJ2-7
ASSLTDRGSYEQY
>.|TRBV7-9|TRBJ1-5
ASSLDSTNQPQH
>.|TRBV2|TRBJ1-2
ASAETHGYT
>TRBD1|TRBV7-2|TRBJ2-7
ASSFRQGEAYEQY
>.|TRBV19|TRBJ1-4
ASSIDGRASEKLF
>.|TRBV11-3|TRBJ2-5
ASSLEALRGQETQY
>.|TRBV6-1|TRBJ2-1
ASSEGEYNEQF
>.|TRBV4-1|TRBJ1-2
ASSQAPGIPSDGYT
>.|TRBV28|TRBJ2-7
ASSLSGPRGWQY
>.|TRBV28|TRBJ2-2
ASSLFTGGGTGELF
>TRBD1|TRBV5-6|TRBJ2-7
ASSSTGREGIEQY
>.|TRBV11-3|TRBJ2-7
ASSPPSSSYEQY
>TRBD2|TRBV4-1|TRBJ2-5
ASSHIIVTSGRSETQY
>TRBD1|TRBV7-8|TRBJ1-2
ASSFGTGFAGYT
>TRBD1|TRBV19|TRBJ1-5
ASSTTGTGNQPQH
>TRBD1|TRBV7-2|TRBJ1-2
ASSFDDRAGEVYGYT
>.|TRBV30|TRBJ1-3
ACPRAPGNTIY
>TRBD1|TRBV5-6|TRBJ1-2
ASSLRGTGLGYT
>TRBD2|TRBV6-5|TRBJ2-7
ASRGGRGSYEQY
>TRBD2|TRBV7-2|TRBJ2-3
ASSLGRGGSTDTQY
>TRBD1|TRBV19|TRBJ1-1
ASNLGTGNFHTEAF
>.|TRBV5-6|TRBJ1-2
ASSFGGRRDYGYT
>.|TRBV5-4|TRBJ1-1
ASSLADTMNTEAF
>TRBD1|TRBV28|TRBJ2-6
ASSLWASTGGDLGSGANVLT
>.|TRBV7-3|TRBJ1-2
ASSLLGTATGYT
>.|TRBV24-1|TRBJ2-7
ATSPDGRDEQY
>TRBD2|TRBV18|TRBJ2-2
ASSVVLAGNTGELF
>.|TRBV30|TRBJ2-3
AWGRGQRDTQY
>TRBD2|TRBV11-2|TRBJ2-3
ASSLGLAGGRGDTQY
>TRBD1|TRBV6-2/TRBV6-3|TRBJ1-2
ASSSSGQAVYGYT
>.|TRBV7-2|TRBJ1-1
AARLSNTEAF
>.|TRBV7-2|TRBJ1-4
ASSISFRSGEKLF
>.|TRBV9|TRBJ1-1
ASSVFQNTEAF
>.|TRBV7-6|TRBJ2-7
ASSRDSNYEQY